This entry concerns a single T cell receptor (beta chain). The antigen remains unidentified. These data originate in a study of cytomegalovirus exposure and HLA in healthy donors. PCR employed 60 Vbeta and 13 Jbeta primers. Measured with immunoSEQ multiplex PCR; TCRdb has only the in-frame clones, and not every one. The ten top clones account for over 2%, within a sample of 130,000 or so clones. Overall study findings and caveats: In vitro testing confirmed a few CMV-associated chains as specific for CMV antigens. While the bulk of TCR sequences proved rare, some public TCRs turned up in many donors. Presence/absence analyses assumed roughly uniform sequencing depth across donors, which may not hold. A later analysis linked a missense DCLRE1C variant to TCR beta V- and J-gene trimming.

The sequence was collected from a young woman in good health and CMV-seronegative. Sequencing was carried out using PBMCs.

The CDR3 DNA follows: TGTGCCAGCCAACTTTGGGGAGATGAGCAGTTCTTC. The encoded protein is CASQLWGDEQFF. V gene TRBV5-6 combines with J gene TRBJ2-1; the D gene is possibly TRBD2 (5 bases). V lost 7 bases, J lost 8 bases, and 13 bases lay in between. CDR3 length equals 12 residues. Germline-derived CDR1 and CDR2 are SGHDT and YYEEEE.